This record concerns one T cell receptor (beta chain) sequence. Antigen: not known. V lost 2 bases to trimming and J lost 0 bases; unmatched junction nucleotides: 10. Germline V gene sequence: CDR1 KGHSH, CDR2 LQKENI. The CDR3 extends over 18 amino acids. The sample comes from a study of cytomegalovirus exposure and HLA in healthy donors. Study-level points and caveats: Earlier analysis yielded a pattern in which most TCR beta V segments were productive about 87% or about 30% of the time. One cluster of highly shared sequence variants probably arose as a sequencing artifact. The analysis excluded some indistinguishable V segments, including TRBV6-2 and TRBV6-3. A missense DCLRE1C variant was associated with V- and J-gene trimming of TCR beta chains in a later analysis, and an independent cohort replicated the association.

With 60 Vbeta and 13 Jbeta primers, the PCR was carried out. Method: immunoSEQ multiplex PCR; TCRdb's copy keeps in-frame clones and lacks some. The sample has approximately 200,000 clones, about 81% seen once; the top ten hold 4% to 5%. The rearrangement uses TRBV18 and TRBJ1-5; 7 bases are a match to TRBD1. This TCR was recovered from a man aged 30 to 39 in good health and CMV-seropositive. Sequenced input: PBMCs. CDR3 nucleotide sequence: TGTGCCAGCTCACCAGAGGGGGCAGGGGATGATAGCAATCAGCCCCAGCATTTT. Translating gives CASSPEGAGDDSNQPQHF.